This TCR beta chain originates from a study of regulatory T cells in long-lasting Graves disease. Broader study findings: Persistent disease exhibited a predilection for TRBV28, TRBJ1-2 and TRBJ2-5. Persistent Graves' cases showed lower TCR diversity than newly diagnosed cases. The study examined only peripheral blood, not thyroid tissue.

The ends lost 5 bases at V and 4 bases at J; junction bases unmatched: 6. CDR3 length equals 16 residues. From germline, CDR1 is SGHTA and CDR2 FQGNSA. Documented time point: newly diagnosed GD, antithyroid drugs for less than 3 months. PBMC RNA was the source of the TCR library. This clonotype came up once. The antigen remains undetermined. iRepertoire HTBI primers and Arm-PCR of CDR3 regions built TCR beta libraries. In the original workflow: Identification yielded some 65 TRBV and 13 to 15 TRBJ segments across samples. TCRdb re-analysed the multiplex PCR reads in MiXCR, keeping a single row per CDR3 protein. TCRdb assigned the V and J calls; the authors' analysis was not used. Among 320,000 or so distinct CDR3 sequences listed, 15% to 20% were seen once.

V is TRBV7-2 and J is TRBJ2-3, with TRBD2 identical over 13 bases. This specimen was peripheral blood mononuclear cells (PBMCs), taken at new diagnosis, from a patient treated with antithyroid drugs. This sequence originates from a female donor with Graves disease. CDR3 region: CASSRTSGSASDTQYF. The CDR3 region has the DNA TGTGCCAGCAGCAGGACTAGCGGGAGTGCCTCAGATACGCAGTATTTT.